This note documents a single T cell receptor (beta chain) sequence. It lacks a known antigen. A much bigger clone sits one base away, suggesting this may be a read error. TCRbeta CDR3 regions were amplified from genomic DNA by means of the immunoSEQ Assay, a bias-controlled multiplex PCR. Turning to the authors' computational methods: The number of nucleated cells in each sample was estimated by amplification of reference gene primers within the assay. Sequence reads were collapsed and filtered to measure the absolute abundance of every unique TCRbeta CDR3 rearrangement. For each sample, productive Simpson clonality was calculated as the square root of Simpson's diversity index across productive rearrangements. The immuneACCESS repertoire file appears here via TCRdb, limited to in-frame rearrangements. These files lack a portion of the clones; in checked studies, under half of the deficit traces to unresolved V genes, and the cause of the others is not known. That table supplies the V and J calls and clone size; D and trimming were determined from the DNA. The sample has approximately 250,000 clones on record, approximately 90% of them singletons. Of the sample, 4.1% falls within the top ten clones.

V and J are trimmed by 5 bases and 5 bases, and the gene matches miss 5 bases of the junction. Taken from cysteine to phenylalanine, the CDR3 has 15 residues. Only the CDR3 region is kept as DNA, spanning 45 bases read in frame from base 1. Taken from the germline V gene, the CDR1 and CDR2 loops are MDHEN and SYDVKM. This sample was included in a study of blood T cell repertoires in COVID-19 (dated by TCRdb to about 2020). Study-wide context: The collaborator samples originated in the United States, Italy and Spain and spanned the acute and convalescent phases of COVID-19. The prospective study material was composed of cDNA or gDNA derived from T cells, B-cell-depleted T cells, or PBMCs. Subjects who had been exposed to COVID-19, were actively infected with it, or had recovered from it provided the deeply sampled blood TCRbeta repertoires that made up the dataset. A freely available public database, intended as a resource for researchers studying the immune response to SARS-CoV-2, is where the repertoires were released. The samples were drawn from two sources: the first 160 participants of the ongoing ImmuneRACE study, and 1,200 or so subjects contributed by 6 global collaborators. Sample metadata almost always included a de-identified subject ID, COVID-19 status, age in years and sex. Where available, HLA class I and class II types were obtained from metadata supplied by the sample provider rather than from assay-based typing. Summary of the overall study and its limitations: The quantity of clinical and demographic metadata differed by source and by participant and was supplied without curation.

Participants in the prospective study were aged roughly 18 to 89 years, lived in about two dozen United States geographic areas, and enrolled through a virtual design. To assign participants to cohorts, the prospective study relied on clinical history that participants themselves reported in a screening survey and a study questionnaire. Each participant in the prospective study had whole blood, serum and a nasopharyngeal or oropharyngeal swab collected by mobile phlebotomists. Additional blood draws and questionnaires over an approximately two-month period could optionally be provided by prospective study participants. Blood samples from the prospective study were shipped frozen or at room temperature prior to DNA extraction.

The rearranged chain carries TRBV28 and TRBJ1-6, and TRBD1 matches 8 of the central bases. The sequenced sample consisted of PBMCs or T cells enriched from blood (not recorded which). This receptor was identified in a woman in her 30s with acute COVID-19. In nucleotide form, the sequence is TGTGCCAGCAGTCCCGGGACAGGAGATAATTCACCCCTCCACTTT. It encodes CASSPGTGDNSPLHF.